A single TCR beta chain is shown here with its context. The source of the sample is a study of blood T cell repertoires in COVID-19. Across the study: The United States, Italy and Spain were the sources of the acute and convalescent COVID-19 samples. Nucleic acid was either cDNA or gDNA, and it came from T cells, B-cell-depleted T cells, or PBMCs.

The CDR3 consists of 13 residues. The V gene's germline CDR1 is SGHVS and CDR2 FQNEAQ. Trimming took 5 bases from V and 9 from J, leaving 11 bases between them. In the original workflow: Reference gene primer amplification gave nucleated cell count estimates. Measured with immunoSEQ multiplex PCR; TCRdb has only the in-frame clones, and not every one. V and J calls and clone size are copied from that table; D and trimming were computed from the DNA. The sample lists fewer than 250,000 clones, less than 90% occurring once. Recruited during active infection, patients (from Seattle) were subsequently followed longitudinally.

Sequencing used peripheral blood. The TCR sequence derives from a woman of 80 years or more with COVID-19, enrolled during active disease. The chain has TRBV7-8 and TRBJ1-6; D possibly corresponds to TRBD1 (5 bases). The CDR3 sequence is CASSVITGSPLHF. The CDR3 DNA follows: TGTGCCAGCAGCGTAATTACAGGTTCACCCCTCCACTTT.